Detailed here is one T cell receptor (beta chain). Antigen unknown. Healthy HIV-negative adults with no recent acute infections or vaccinations were recruited as donors. Assay used: immunoSEQ multiplex PCR; TCRdb lists only in-frame clones, some missing. In the table there are around 1,000,000 clones, around three quarters of which are singletons. The germline V gene has CDR1 MNHEY and CDR2 SVGAGI. The CDR3 contains 14 residues. V lost 1 base, J lost 7 bases, and 10 bases lay in between. This sample is part of a study of shared clonotypes between healthy human individuals. Study results and caveats: Though the depth was large, rarefaction showed that sorted-subset sequencing was incomplete. Represented diversity, genetic and exposure-history alike, was limited by few donors.

The TCR originated in a man younger than 35 in good health. Some clones in this sample may be carry-over from other donors' samples. The chain links TRBV6-5 to TRBJ1-4; D gene unclear. The sequencing input was memory CD4+ T cells from PBMCs. The subset: CD45RA-negative fraction. The CDR3 reads CASSYLGGGEKLFF. In DNA form, the CDR3 reads TGTGCCAGCAGTTACTTAGGAGGAGGTGAAAAACTGTTTTTT.